The 14 T cell receptor beta chains presented below share a single source sample, sequenced in a study of T cells in women clearing cervical HPV infection. Assay: immunoSEQ multiplex PCR; the TCRdb copy retains only in-frame clones and omits some. The sample yields 49,000 or so clones, of which the top ten take up 35%. The sequenced sample was blood buffy coat. The receptors shown here come from a woman between 18 and 75 years old with a cervical HPV16 infection that either progressed to CIN3+ or cleared (not recorded which).

Partial CDR3 DNA: TGTGCCAGCAGGAAGACTAGCGGGAGGGAATCCAATGAG. It specifies CASRKTSGRESNE. The CDR3, in full, reads CASRKTSGRESNEQFF. The rearrangement links TRBV7-6 to TRBJ2-1, with 14 bases fitting TRBD2. Sequencing ends 3 residues short of the CDR3 end; the germline J gene provides the rest. Germline CDR1 and CDR2: SGHVS and FNYEAQ. V shed 6 bases and J 6 bases; nucleotides not matched to a gene: 7. The CDR3 spans 16 residues. The variable domain in full, completed from reference TRBV7-6 and TRBJ2-1, reads GAGVSQSPRYKVTKRGQDVALRCDPISGHVSLYWYRQALGQGPEFLTYFNYEAQQDKSGLPNDRFSAERPEGSISTLTIQRTEQRDSAMYRCASRKTSGRESNEQFFGPGTRLTVL.

Turning to this clone: The missing CDR3 end, 3 residues past where the read stops, is filled in from the germline J gene. The chain links TRBV6-2 or TRBV6-3 to TRBJ2-3, with 8 bases that match TRBD2. CDR3 length: 16 residues. Germline values: CDR1 MNHEY, CDR2 SVGEGT. Partial CDR3 DNA: TGTGCCAGCAGTAGAGGAGGGACTAGAAGCCAAGAGACG. Translated: CASSRGGTRSQET. The CDR3, in full, reads CASSRGGTRSQETQYF.

Notes on this clone: The CDR3 end is not reached by the read, which stops 3 residues before it; the germline J gene fills it in. The chain employs TRBV20-1 and TRBJ1-1, with unresolved D. Trimming removed 5 bases from V and 0 bases from J, with 13 bases in between. Germline CDR1 and CDR2: DFQATT and SNEGSKA (reference sequence). The CDR3 loop spans 14 amino acids. The part of the CDR3 DNA that was read is TGCAGTGCTCAGTCCCAAGACATGAACACTGAA. Protein sequence: CSAQSQDMNTE. From start to end, the CDR3 is CSAQSQDMNTEAFF.

Comment on this clone: The read finishes 3 residues shy of the CDR3 end, and the germline J gene is used to complete it. The genes are TRBV2 and TRBJ2-2; the D is unclear. Germline V gene sequence: CDR1 SNHLY, CDR2 FYNNEI. The germline V and J ends were trimmed by 3 bases and 0 bases, with 8 bases remaining between them. The CDR3 consists of 15 residues. The sequenced CDR3 bases are TGTGCCAGCAGTGAGAGCAAATCGAACACCGGGGAG. Amino acids: CASSESKSNTGE. The whole CDR3 protein reads CASSESKSNTGELFF. Supplemented by reference TRBV2 and TRBJ2-2, the full variable domain reads EPEVTQTPSHQVTQMGQEVILRCVPISNHLYFYWYRQILGQKVEFLVSFYNNEISEKSEIFDDQFSVERPDGSNFTLKIRSTKLEDSAMYFCASSESKSNTGELFFGEGSRLTVL.

A note on this clone: The read is 3 residues too short to cover the CDR3 end, so that end is filled in from the germline J gene. The chain employs TRBV19 and TRBJ2-2; 9 bases fit TRBD1. The CDR3 totals 15 residues. The germline gives CDR1 LNHDA, CDR2 SQIVND (reference sequence). The chain's CDR3 is CASSEPGQGREKLFF. CDR3 DNA, as far as it was read: TGTGCCAGTAGCGAACCGGGACAGGGAAGAGAAAAG.

To note about this clone: The read terminates 3 residues before the CDR3 end, so the remaining end is supplied by the germline J gene. This chain connects TRBV23-1 to TRBJ1-5; possible D gene TRBD1, 5 bases. TRBV23-1 is placed among ORFs of uncertain function. There are 13 residues in the CDR3. Trimming took 9 bases from V and 2 from J, leaving 11 bases between them. The CDR3 reads CARTGLCNQPQHF. The DNA read from the CDR3 is TGCGCCAGAACAGGTTTGTGCAATCAGCCC.

On this clone: The read gets to within 3 residues of the CDR3 end, and the germline J gene fills in the rest. The chain combines TRBV2 with TRBJ1-2; the match to TRBD1 covers 10 bases. The CDR3 loop spans 14 amino acids. Germline loops: CDR1 SNHLY, CDR2 FYNNEI. CDR3 residues: CATGTDRGHRGYTF. CDR3 bases read: TGTGCCACCGGAACCGACAGGGGGCATCGGGGC.

A word on this clone: Read coverage stops 3 residues before the CDR3 terminus; the germline J gene supplies the remainder. The chain links TRBV19 to TRBJ1-4, with TRBD1 matching 7 bases. CDR1 is LNHDA, CDR2 SQIVND, per germline (reference sequence). The CDR3 covers 15 residues. The covered CDR3 bases are TGTGCCAGTAGTCTGAAACAGGGGCTCGCCAACGTA. Translated: CASSLKQGLANV. The whole CDR3 protein is CASSLKQGLANVLFF.

As concerns this clone: Coverage ceases 3 residues before the CDR3 finishes, and the germline J gene fills in the end. The chain combines TRBV11-2 with TRBJ1-6; TRBD1 might be the D (5 bases). CDR1 SGHAT and CDR2 FQNNGV come from the germline V gene. Deletions cut 1 base from V and 9 bases from J, with 13 bases between. This CDR3 contains 15 residues. The sequenced CDR3 bases are TGTGCCAGCAGCTTAGGCTCGGGGGGTGGTTCACCC. Translating it yields CASSLGSGGGSP. The full CDR3 is CASSLGSGGGSPLHF.

Remarks on this clone: Read coverage stops 3 residues before the CDR3 terminus; the germline J gene supplies the remainder. V and J are TRBV5-1 and TRBJ1-1; 7 bases align to TRBD1. Germline loops: CDR1 SGHRS, CDR2 YFSETQ. This CDR3 spans 15 amino acids. V gave up 4 bases and J gave up 4 bases; unmatched junction bases: 10. CDR3 protein: CASSTQTGTRTEAFF. The sequenced part of the CDR3 DNA is TGCGCCAGCAGCACCCAGACAGGGACGCGCACTGAA.

Of note for this clone: The missing CDR3 end, 3 residues past where the read stops, is filled in from the germline J gene. V and J are TRBV12-5 and TRBJ1-1, with TRBD1 matching 7 bases. Per the germline V gene, CDR1 is LGHNT and CDR2 is FRNRAP. Trimming cost V 6 bases and J 0 bases; bases outside gene matches: 1. The CDR3 covers 13 residues. CDR3 sequence: CASGGGMNTEAFF. Incomplete CDR3 DNA: TGTGCTAGTGGAGGGGGCATGAACACTGAA. The full variable domain, its missing parts supplied by reference TRBV12-5 and TRBJ1-1, is DARVTQTPRHKVTEMGQEVTMRCQPILGHNTVFWYRQTMMQGLELLAYFRNRAPLDDSGMPKDRFSAEMPDATLATLKIQPSEPRDSAVYFCASGGGMNTEAFFGQGTRLTVV.

A note on this clone: Coverage ceases 3 residues before the CDR3 finishes, and the germline J gene fills in the end. The chain employs TRBV7-3 and TRBJ2-7, with a weak D call TRBD2 (7 bases). The germline V gene encodes CDR1 SGHTA and CDR2 FQGTGA. Trimming stripped 5 bases from V and 4 bases from J, with 12 bases between. This CDR3 contains 13 residues. The part of the CDR3 DNA that was read is TGTGCCAGCAGCAAAGGGGGGGGGTACGAG. This sequence encodes CASSKGGGYE. The CDR3 in its entirety is CASSKGGGYEQYF.

With regard to this clone: The read ends 3 residues before the CDR3 terminus; that terminus is restored from the germline J gene. The chain joins TRBV30 to TRBJ2-7, with D perhaps being TRBD1 or TRBD2 (5 bases each). Trimming removed 0 bases at V and 0 bases at J, with 12 bases between. Germline CDR1 reads GTSNPN; CDR2 reads SVGIG (reference sequence). The CDR3 totals 15 residues. Partial CDR3 DNA: TGTGCCTGGAGTGTACTCAAGGGGAGCTCCTACGAG. Its protein is CAWSVLKGSSYE. The whole CDR3 reads CAWSVLKGSSYEQYF.

CDR3: CSAPDRTYEQYF. The CDR3 bases that were read are TGCAGTGCTCCCGACAGAACCTACGAG. J is TRBJ2-7 and V is TRBV20-1, with a weak D call TRBD1 (5 bases). With the read ending 3 residues before the CDR3 end, the germline J gene is used to fill in that end. CDR3 size: 12 residues. The germline V gene encodes CDR1 DFQATT and CDR2 SNEGSKA (reference sequence). V lost 5 bases and J 2 bases, leaving 10 bases between the germline ends.